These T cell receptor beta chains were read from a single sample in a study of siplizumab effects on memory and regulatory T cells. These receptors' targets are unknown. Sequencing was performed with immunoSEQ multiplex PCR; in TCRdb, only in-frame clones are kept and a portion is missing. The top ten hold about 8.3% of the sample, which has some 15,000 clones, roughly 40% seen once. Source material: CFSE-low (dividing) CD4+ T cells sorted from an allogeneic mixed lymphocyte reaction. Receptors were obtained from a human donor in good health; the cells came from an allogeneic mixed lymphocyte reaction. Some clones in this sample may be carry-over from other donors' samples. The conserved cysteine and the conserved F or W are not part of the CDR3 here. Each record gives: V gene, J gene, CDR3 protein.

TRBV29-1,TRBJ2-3,SVRHSTPTQY
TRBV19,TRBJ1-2,ASSFYALQGEIYGYT
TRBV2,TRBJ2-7,ASREGYEQY
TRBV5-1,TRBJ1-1,ASSLEGQINTEAF
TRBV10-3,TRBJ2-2,AIKDQRPNTGELF
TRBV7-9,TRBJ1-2,ASSLAGGNGGYT
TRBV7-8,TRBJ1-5,ASSTGTGGQPQH
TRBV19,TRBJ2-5,ASSSAAEPQETQY
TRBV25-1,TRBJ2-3,ASPITSGRGDTQY
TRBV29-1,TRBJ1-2,SVPPNYGYT
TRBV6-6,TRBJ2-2,ASRPRFLNTGELF
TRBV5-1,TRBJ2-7,ASSPTPGPSSYEQY
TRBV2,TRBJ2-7,ASSEGEYYEQY
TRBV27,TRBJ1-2,ASSWQASSGARRHGYT
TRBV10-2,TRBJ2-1,ASTVSSYNEQF
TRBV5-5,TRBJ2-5,ASSFSVAQETQY
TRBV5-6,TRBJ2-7,ASSLGQGSSEQY
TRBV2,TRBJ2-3,ASSEGNTDTQY
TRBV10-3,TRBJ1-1,AISVAADTEAF
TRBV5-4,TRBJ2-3,ASSEGLAQY
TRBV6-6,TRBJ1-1,ASSYRVGTEAF
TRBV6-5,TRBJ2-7,ASSYVSGHLTYEQY
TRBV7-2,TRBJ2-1,ASSLQRDPYNEQF
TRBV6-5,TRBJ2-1,ASSYSGLAYNEQF
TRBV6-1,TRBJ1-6,ASSIDRGRNSPLH
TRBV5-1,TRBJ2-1,ASSLAYSTEQF
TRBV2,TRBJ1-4,ASRGQSGSEKLF
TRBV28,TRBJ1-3,ASGGRGQGGRNTIY
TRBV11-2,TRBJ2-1,ASSRIYNEQF
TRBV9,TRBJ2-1,ASSVGAGGYSYNEQF
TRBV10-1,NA,ASSEWGLAGLAYEQY
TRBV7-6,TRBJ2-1,ASSLELANEQF
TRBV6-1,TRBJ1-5,ASSERASNQPQH
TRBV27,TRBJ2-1,ASRGQGAHNEQF
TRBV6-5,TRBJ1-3,ASSYSGTGNTIY
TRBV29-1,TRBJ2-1,SVEGWASGTSINEQF
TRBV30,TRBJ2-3,AWSWVGTPADTQY